These T cell receptor beta chains were read from a single sample in a study of T cells in Graves' hyperthyroidism and ophthalmopathy. TCRdb re-analysed the multiplex PCR reads in MiXCR, keeping a single row per CDR3 protein. The profile covers 620,000 or so distinct CDR3 sequences, with approximately 15% appearing a single time and 12% taken by the ten largest. The source material was blood. These TCRs come from a woman aged 50 to 60 with Graves' ophthalmopathy. CDR3s include the opening cysteine and the closing phenylalanine or tryptophan. A D gene is named only where the DNA matches it firmly. Clone sizes are given selectively: once, few, many, or a class where the clone is expanded.

j_call v_call d_call clone_size cdr3_nt cdr3_aa
TRBJ2-1 TRBV11-1 TRBD2 - TGTGCCAGCAGAAAGACTAGCGGGAGTTGGAATGAGCAGTTCTTC CASRKTSGSWNEQFF
TRBJ2-1 TRBV14 - - TGTGCCAGCAGCCAGTACCCCCTCCGGAGCTCCTACAATGAGCAGTTCTTC CASSQYPLRSSYNEQFF
TRBJ2-5 TRBV27 TRBD1 many TGTGCCAGCAGTTTGGGACAGTTTAGGGAGACCCAGTACTTC CASSLGQFRETQYF
TRBJ2-7 TRBV10-3 - many TGTGCCATCAGTGAGTCGACGCGGTACGAGCAGTACTTC CAISESTRYEQYF
TRBJ2-4 TRBV28 - many TGTGCCGCTTCAACCGACCTCGCTTCAAACATTCAGTACTTC CAASTDLASNIQYF
TRBJ1-5 TRBV6-5 - - TGTGCCAGCAGTTACTCGATCATTAGCAATCAGCCCCAGCATTTT CASSYSIISNQPQHF
TRBJ1-2 TRBV29-1 - many TGCAGCGCTCGGACGCGGGGCTATGGCTACACCTTC CSARTRGYGYTF
TRBJ1-4 TRBV20-1 - many TGCAGTGCTAGAGATCACAGGGTTCCTGAAAAACTGTTTTTT CSARDHRVPEKLFF
TRBJ1-1 TRBV12-3/TRBV12-4 - many TGTGCCAGCACCCAGGGTGGCGGCACTGAAGCTTTCTTT CASTQGGGTEAFF
TRBJ2-7 TRBV29-1 - many TGCAGCGTTCCAAAGTCTGGGGGCTCGGTCGAGCAGTACTTC CSVPKSGGSVEQYF
TRBJ2-7 TRBV2 TRBD2 few TGTGCCAGCAGACTAGCGGAAATATACGAGCAGTACTTC CASRLAEIYEQYF
TRBJ1-4 TRBV7-2 TRBD1 - TGTGCCAGCAGCTCACAGGGGGCGGCTGTTGGAAAACTGTTTTTT CASSSQGAAVGKLFF
TRBJ2-2 TRBV11-2 TRBD1 - TGTGCCAGCAGCTTACCCACAGGGGTCACCGGGGAGCTGTTTTTT CASSLPTGVTGELFF
TRBJ2-5 TRBV4-2 - few TGTGCCAGCAGCCAAGGTCCCACCATCGACAGAAAAGAGACCCAGTACTTC CASSQGPTIDRKETQYF
TRBJ1-1 TRBV10-3 - - TGTGCCATCAGAGCCACAGGGAGAGCTTTCTTT CAIRATGRAFF
TRBJ1-6 TRBV4-1 - few TGCGCCAGCAGCCCAGGACCTTACCTACCCCTCCACTTT CASSPGPYLPLHF
TRBJ1-2 TRBV19 - - TGTGCCAGTAGTATACGGCAGCCCTATGGCTACACCTTC CASSIRQPYGYTF
TRBJ2-7 TRBV10-2 TRBD2 many TGCGCCAGCATTGTAGCGGGAGGGAGCGAGCAGTACTTC CASIVAGGSEQYF
TRBJ2-2 TRBV7-2 TRBD2 few TGTGCCAGCAGCTTAGAAACAGGACTAGCGGGAGCCGGGGAGCTGTTTTTT CASSLETGLAGAGELFF
TRBJ2-1 TRBV5-1 TRBD2 many TGCGCCAGCAGCAGGGGACTAGCGGGAGGGCCGCGGAGCAATGAGCAGTTCTTC CASSRGLAGGPRSNEQFF
TRBJ1-1 TRBV2 - many TGTGCCAGCATCGGGGAAATTTACACTGAAGCTTTCTTT CASIGEIYTEAFF
TRBJ1-1 TRBV12-3/TRBV12-4 - many TGTGCCAGCAGCCGTGCAGGTGGGCGGAACACTGAAGCTTTCTTT CASSRAGGRNTEAFF
TRBJ1-1 TRBV6-2/TRBV6-3 - many TGTGCCAGCAGTTACTCGATTCCAGGGTGGACTGAAGCTTTCTTT CASSYSIPGWTEAFF
TRBJ2-1 TRBV5-1 TRBD2 many TGCGCCAGCAGCTCTACACTAGCGGGAGGTAATGAGCAGTTCTTC CASSSTLAGGNEQFF
TRBJ1-2 TRBV9 - - TGTGCCAGCAGCGTAGGTTCCCAAGATGGACGTGGCTACACCTTC CASSVGSQDGRGYTF
TRBJ1-5 TRBV7-9 - many TGTGCCAGCAGTTTAGGGCAGGGGAGCAATCAGCCCCAGCATTTT CASSLGQGSNQPQHF
TRBJ2-2 TRBV4-2 - few TGTGCCAGCAGCCACGGGCAGTCCACCGGGGAGCTGTTTTTT CASSHGQSTGELFF
TRBJ2-1 TRBV24-1 - - TGTGCCACCAGTGTGGACGGACTCTACAATGAGCAGTTCTTC CATSVDGLYNEQFF
TRBJ1-1 TRBV5-1 TRBD1 few TGCGCCAGCAGCTTGCTGGGACAGGGAGTGAACACTGAAGCTTTCTTT CASSLLGQGVNTEAFF
TRBJ2-2 TRBV28 - - TGTGCCAGCAGTTTACTTCAGGGTCTCGAGCTGTTTTTT CASSLLQGLELFF